The 20 T cell receptor beta chains below come from one sample, sequenced in a study of blood T cell repertoires in COVID-19. Sequencing was performed with immunoSEQ multiplex PCR; in TCRdb, only in-frame clones are kept and a portion is missing. This table has approximately 300,000 clones, 70% to 90% appearing once. The sample comprised peripheral blood. All receptors derive from a woman between 40 and 55 years old with acute or convalescent COVID-19.

The J gene is TRBJ1-1, the V gene TRBV29-1, with 8 nucleotides matching TRBD1. The CDR3 runs 13 residues. Germline CDR1 and CDR2: SQVTM and ANQGSEA. Trimming took 7 bases from V and 5 from J; bases not matched to a gene: 9. The CDR3 sequence is CSGSGGALTEAFF. In DNA form, the CDR3 reads TGCAGCGGATCAGGGGGCGCTTTGACTGAAGCTTTCTTT.

The V gene is TRBV11-2, the J gene TRBJ2-3; weak D call: TRBD2 (7 bases). Germline CDR1 and CDR2: SGHAT and FQNNGV. CDR3 length equals 15 residues. V was pared by 1 base and J by 2 bases, with 10 bases between. CDR3 nucleotide sequence: TGTGCCAGCAGCTTAGCGGGGGGCCCCACAGATACGCAGTATTTT. It encodes CASSLAGGPTDTQYF.

This chain connects TRBV11-2 to TRBJ1-1; D is uncertain. From germline, CDR1 is SGHAT and CDR2 FQNNGV. Trimming took 6 bases from V and 3 from J, leaving 11 bases between them. The CDR3 spans 13 residues. For the CDR3, the DNA is TGTGCCAGCAGGGTAGTGAGGGACACTGAAGCTTTCTTT. It yields the protein CASRVVRDTEAFF.

A note on this clone: Within the sample, other DNA sequences also encode this same CDR3. The gene calls are TRBV11-2 and TRBJ1-2, with TRBD1 matching over 9 bases. There are 13 residues in the CDR3. Germline CDR1 and CDR2: SGHAT and FQNNGV. The V gene end was trimmed by 5 bases and the J gene end by 5 bases; junction bases not matched to a gene: 3. The CDR3 sequence: CASSLGQGYGYTF. The CDR3 bases are TGTGCCAGCAGCCTCGGACAGGGGTATGGCTACACCTTC.

The chain is built from TRBV4-2 and TRBJ1-1; TRBD1 is a possible D gene (6 bases). V gave up 0 bases and J gave up 1 base, with 15 bases separating them. This CDR3 spans 17 amino acids. Looked up from germline, CDR1 is LGHNA and CDR2 is YNFKEQ. Here the CDR3 DNA reads TGTGCCAGCAGCCAAGAGGGCAGGGGCCGAGCGAACACTGAAGCTTTCTTT. The encoded protein is CASSQEGRGRANTEAFF.

The rearrangement links TRBV5-1 to TRBJ2-5; D may be TRBD1 (6 bases). Between the trimmed V and J ends, which lost 5 bases and 2 bases, there was a span of 16 bases. The CDR3 spans 15 residues. Looked up from germline, CDR1 is SGHRS and CDR2 is YFSETQ. CDR3 nucleotide sequence: TGCGCCAGCAGATCTACAGGGACACTTCAAGAGACCCAGTACTTC. Translated: CASRSTGTLQETQYF.

This clone was found a few times. The V call is TRBV20-1, the J call TRBJ2-3; tentatively, D is TRBD2 (5 bases). Trimming stripped 3 bases from V and 2 bases from J, with 12 bases between. CDR3 length: 14 residues. Germline-derived CDR1 and CDR2 are DFQATT and SNEGSKA (reference sequence). CDR3 sequence reads: CSASIGVLTDTQYF. For the CDR3, the DNA is TGCAGTGCTAGTATCGGGGTCCTCACAGATACGCAGTATTTT.

Only one count was recorded for this clone. The CDR3 DNA sequence: TGCGCCAGCAGCTTGGCGGGGATTGAGCTGTTTTTT. Residues: CASSLAGIELFF. The chain combines TRBV5-1 with TRBJ2-2; D is perhaps TRBD2 (5 bases). The CDR3 contains 12 residues. Trimming took off 0 bases at V and 11 bases at J, with 8 bases between the two ends. CDR1 and CDR2 (germline): SGHRS, YFSETQ.

CDR3 region: CASRRDSMNTEAFF. Here the CDR3 DNA reads TGTGCCAGTAGGCGGGACAGTATGAACACTGAAGCTTTCTTT. The chain couples TRBV19 to TRBJ1-1; 7 nucleotides match TRBD1. This CDR3 is built from 14 residues. The germline CDR1 and CDR2 sequences are LNHDA and SQIVND (reference sequence). V was clipped by 6 bases and J by 0 bases; unmatched bases: 4.

CDR3 protein: CASRRGNTEAFF. CDR3 in DNA: TGTGCCAGTAGACGAGGGAACACTGAAGCTTTCTTT. The rearrangement joins TRBV19 to TRBJ1-1; D uncertain. V was pared by 6 bases and J by 1 base, with 6 bases between. The CDR3 length is 12 residues. Germline CDR1 is LNHDA and CDR2 is SQIVND (reference sequence).

This chain connects TRBV5-1 to TRBJ1-2; no reliable D call. Germline CDR1 is SGHRS and CDR2 is YFSETQ. The CDR3 runs 13 residues. Trimming stripped 5 bases from V and 3 bases from J, with 11 bases between. CDR3 sequence reads: CASSLPSHYGYTF. CDR3 coding DNA: TGCGCCAGCAGTTTGCCGAGTCACTATGGCTACACCTTC.

This sequence joins TRBV14 and TRBJ2-7, with 7 bases matching TRBD2. This CDR3 region has 14 residues. Trimming removed 1 base from V and 2 bases from J; junction bases left unmatched: 2. Germline loops: CDR1 SGHDN, CDR2 FVKESK. The chain's CDR3 is CASSQVGRAYEQYV. The DNA for the CDR3 is TGTGCCAGCAGCCAAGTGGGGAGGGCCTACGAGCAGTACGTC.

The rearrangement joins TRBV27 to TRBJ2-1, with 7 bases matching TRBD1. V gave up 3 bases and J gave up 9 bases; unmatched junction bases: 5. Germline values: CDR1 MNHEY, CDR2 SMNVEV (reference sequence). The CDR3 is 13 residues long. The CDR3 loop is CASSFDRAAEQFF. The CDR3 DNA follows: TGTGCCAGCAGTTTCGACAGGGCTGCTGAGCAGTTCTTC.

V is TRBV14 and J is TRBJ1-5; D not certain. The CDR3 is made up of 14 amino acids. The germline gives CDR1 SGHDN, CDR2 FVKESK. The germline V and J ends were trimmed by 4 bases and 2 bases, with 9 bases remaining between them. CDR3 in amino acids: CASSPGSGNQPQHF. The CDR3 coding sequence is TGTGCCAGCAGCCCGGGATCTGGCAATCAGCCCCAGCATTTT.

The V call is TRBV6-5, the J call TRBJ2-7, with D perhaps matching TRBD1 (6 bases). The CDR3 contains 15 residues. Germline CDR1 reads MNHEY; CDR2 reads SVGAGI. Trimming took 2 bases from V and 2 from J, leaving 13 bases between them. The CDR3 loop reads CASSYAPDSPYEQYV. In DNA, the CDR3 is TGTGCCAGCAGTTACGCTCCGGACAGCCCCTACGAGCAGTACGTC.

This clone has just one count. J is TRBJ1-1 and V is TRBV2, with unresolved D. V lost 6 bases to trimming and J lost 0 bases, with 11 bases between them. The CDR3 totals 14 residues. Germline CDR1 is SNHLY and CDR2 is FYNNEI. As DNA, the CDR3 is TGTGCCAGCAGACCGGGGAGGATGAACACTGAAGCTTTCTTT. Encoded protein: CASRPGRMNTEAFF.

The chain links TRBV3-1 (or the pseudogene TRBV3-2) to TRBJ1-2; 7 positions match TRBD1. This CDR3 is built from 15 residues. Germline V CDR1 and CDR2: LGHDT, YNNKEL (reference sequence). V shed 4 bases, J shed 0 bases, and the junction held 5 bases outside the gene matches. CDR3 region: CASSPTQGANYGYTF. The CDR3 DNA reads TGTGCCAGCAGCCCCACGCAGGGGGCTAACTATGGCTACACCTTC.

This sequence joins TRBV30 and TRBJ1-6, with D possibly matching TRBD1 (5 bases). V was shortened by 0 bases and J by 9 bases, with 9 bases between the two germline ends. CDR1 and CDR2 (germline): GTSNPN, SVGIG (reference sequence). The CDR3 covers 13 residues. CDR3 protein: CAWSVQGSSPLHF. CDR3 DNA: TGTGCCTGGAGTGTCCAGGGAAGTTCACCCCTCCACTTT.

Here the CDR3 DNA reads TGTGCCAGCAGCGGGCTAGCGGGGATGGTGACAGATACGCAGTATTTT. Protein product: CASSGLAGMVTDTQYF. The chain couples TRBV9 to TRBJ2-3, with TRBD2 matching 9 bases. The V gene end was trimmed by 3 bases and the J gene end by 3 bases; junction bases not matched to a gene: 8. This CDR3 region has 16 residues. CDR1 is SGDLS, CDR2 YYNGEE, per germline.

V is TRBV29-1 and J is TRBJ1-1, with no clear D. Trimming shortened V by 3 bases and J by 7 bases, and 9 bases separated the two germline ends. From germline, CDR1 is SQVTM and CDR2 ANQGSEA. The CDR3 extends over 11 amino acids. The CDR3 DNA sequence: TGCAGCGTTGACTTCGGGTATGAAGCTTTCTTT. It is translated as CSVDFGYEAFF.